This TCR beta chain was obtained from a study of regulatory T cells in long-lasting Graves disease. HTBI primers from iRepertoire and Arm-PCR of CDR3 regions yielded the TCR beta libraries. TCRdb reprocessed the multiplex PCR reads via MiXCR and lists one record per CDR3 protein. The profile shows around 500,000 distinct CDR3 sequences, approximately 15% of them singletons. V was cut by 8 bases and J by 2 bases, with 16 bases left in between. The germline CDR1 and CDR2 sequences are GTSNPN and SVGIG (reference sequence). The CDR3 contains 13 residues. Regarding time point: newly diagnosed GD, antithyroid drugs for less than 3 months. Generation of the TCR library employed RNA extracted from PBMCs. In this cohort, patients came from an endocrinology department located in Xi'an, China. Another study also made use of these data, one on T cells in Graves' hyperthyroidism and ophthalmopathy. This second report adds: Clinical symptoms, serum thyroxine, TRAb, thyroid ultrasound and orbital computed tomography established diagnosis. Blood also held most thyroid clonotypes expanded beyond 0.001.

Here the sequenced sample was peripheral blood mononuclear cells (PBMCs), taken at new diagnosis, from a patient treated with antithyroid drugs. The sequence came from a man aged 25 to 40 with Graves disease. The rearrangement links TRBV30 to TRBJ2-7; D is possibly TRBD2 (7 bases). CDR3 region: CARGGSGPYEQYF. The CDR3 nucleotides read TGTGCCCGAGGGGGTAGCGGGCCCTACGAGCAGTACTTC.